One and the same sample provided the 15 T cell receptor beta chains below, sequenced in a study of siplizumab effects on memory and regulatory T cells. Here immunoSEQ multiplex PCR was the method, and the copy in TCRdb shows in-frame clones only, minus some. Of 50,000 to 60,000 clones in the sample, roughly 90% were seen once. The specimen sequenced was naive CD8+ T cells sorted from blood. The receptor source for this set is a human donor in good health.

The rearrangement uses TRBV5-1 and TRBJ2-1; D gene unclear. The germline V and J ends were trimmed by 0 bases and 7 bases, with 17 bases remaining between them. CDR1 SGHRS and CDR2 YFSETQ come from the germline V gene. The CDR3 extends over 16 amino acids. CDR3 nucleotide sequence: TGCGCCAGCAGCTTGGTACTTCCGAGCCCTCAAAATGAGCAGTTCTTC. Its translation: CASSLVLPSPQNEQFF.

The chain has TRBV5-4 and TRBJ2-7; D may be TRBD1 or TRBD2 (5 bases each). Germline values: CDR1 SGHNT, CDR2 YYREEE (reference sequence). CDR3 length: 12 amino acids. Trimming stripped 3 bases from V and 1 base from J, with 5 bases between. CDR3 loop: CASSWGSYEQYF. The CDR3 nucleotides are TGTGCCAGCAGCTGGGGGTCCTACGAGCAGTACTTC.

The CDR3 spells CSVGGYTEAFF. The CDR3 DNA reads as TGCAGCGTCGGTGGCTACACTGAAGCTTTCTTT. The chain has TRBV29-1 and TRBJ1-1; no definite D call. The CDR3 is 11 amino acids. Between the trimmed V and J ends, which lost 6 bases and 3 bases, there was a span of 8 bases. The germline V gene encodes CDR1 SQVTM and CDR2 ANQGSEA.

This clone appeared a few times. The V gene is TRBV4-1, the J gene TRBJ1-5; D is uncertain. Trimming shortened V by 5 bases and J by 3 bases, and 8 bases separated the two germline ends. The CDR3 covers 13 residues. Germline values: CDR1 MGHRA, CDR2 YSYEKL. CDR3 in amino acids: CASSWIFNQPQHF. For the CDR3, the DNA is TGCGCCAGCAGCTGGATCTTCAATCAGCCCCAGCATTTT.

This clone was detected only once. The chain has TRBV10-2 and TRBJ2-5, with 9 bases matching TRBD1. This CDR3 is 16 amino acids long. The V segment lost 5 bases and the J segment 4 bases; nucleotides outside the gene matches: 11. Germline assignment: CDR1 WSHSY and CDR2 SAAADI. CDR3 sequence reads: CASSFTRDRAGETQYF. DNA for the CDR3: TGCGCCAGCAGTTTTACTCGGGACAGGGCCGGAGAGACCCAGTACTTC.

The chain links TRBV27 to TRBJ2-1; D ambiguous. The CDR3 is 13 residues long. V lost 0 bases and J lost 4, with 4 bases in between. Germline lookup yields CDR1 MNHEY and CDR2 SMNVEV (reference sequence). The CDR3 loop reads CASSLSSYNEQFF. In nucleotides, the CDR3 is TGTGCCAGCAGTTTATCCAGTTACAATGAGCAGTTCTTC.

This rearrangement joins TRBV4-1 to TRBJ1-4; D unclear. Germline values: CDR1 MGHRA, CDR2 YSYEKL. V gave up 1 base and J gave up 3 bases, with 12 bases separating them. The CDR3 is 16 amino acids. As DNA, the CDR3 is TGCGCCAGCAGCCAAGCAAGTGCTAGGGCTAATGAAAAACTGTTTTTT. Its translation: CASSQASARANEKLFF.

V gene TRBV25-1 combines with J gene TRBJ1-1; TRBD1 agrees at 9 bases. Trimming removed 6 bases from V and 0 bases from J; junction bases left unmatched: 8. The CDR3 is 16 amino acids. CDR1 and CDR2 (germline): MGHDK, SYGVNS. DNA for the CDR3: TGTGCCAGCAGAATTACAGGGGGCGGAGTGAACACTGAAGCTTTCTTT. Translating gives CASRITGGGVNTEAFF.

The genes are TRBV5-1 and TRBJ2-2, with a possible D match to TRBD1 (5 bases). The CDR3 consists of 14 residues. Trimming removed 1 base from V and 2 bases from J, with 6 bases in between. The germline V gene encodes CDR1 SGHRS and CDR2 YFSETQ. The CDR3 here is CASSLTGNTGELFF. The CDR3, as DNA: TGCGCCAGCAGCTTGACAGGTAACACCGGGGAGCTGTTTTTT.

V usage is TRBV6-5 and J usage is TRBJ2-2, with 11 nucleotides matching TRBD2. Trimming removed 10 bases from V and 3 bases from J; junction bases left unmatched: 4. There are 14 residues in the CDR3. Germline V CDR1 and CDR2: MNHEY, SVGAGI. The chain's CDR3 is CATGTSGYTGELFF. CDR3 coding DNA: TGTGCCACCGGGACTAGCGGCTACACCGGGGAGCTGTTTTTT.

A single count supports this clone. This sequence joins TRBV19 and TRBJ2-6; D not resolved. The CDR3 has 14 residues. In germline, CDR1 is LNHDA, CDR2 SQIVND (reference sequence). V was pared by 10 bases and J by 0 bases, with 10 bases between. In DNA, the CDR3 is TGTGCCACTAAAGTGGCCTCTGGGGCCAACGTCCTGACTTTC. Translated, it gives CATKVASGANVLTF.

The rearrangement links TRBV11-2 to TRBJ2-3, with 10 bases lining up with TRBD2. The CDR3 totals 15 residues. Per germline, CDR1 SGHAT and CDR2 FQNNGV. Trimming removed 5 bases from V and 6 bases from J; junction bases left unmatched: 8. The CDR3 here is CASSGERGGLDTQYF. The DNA for the CDR3 is TGTGCCAGCAGCGGGGAGCGGGGGGGTTTGGATACGCAGTATTTT.

The chain carries TRBV29-1 and TRBJ2-5; no definite D call. The CDR3 has 13 amino acids. V gave up 2 bases and J gave up 5 bases, with 12 bases separating them. Germline V CDR1 and CDR2: SQVTM, ANQGSEA. For the CDR3, the DNA is TGCAGCGTTGAATCGCAGCTTTATGAGACCCAGTACTTC. It yields the protein CSVESQLYETQYF.

There are a few counts of this clone. CDR3 loop: CASSQGTGGQNYGYTF. In nucleotides, the CDR3 is TGTGCCAGCAGCCAGGGGACAGGGGGACAAAACTATGGCTACACCTTC. The chain uses TRBV4-2 and TRBJ1-2; TRBD1 matches at 11 bases. The CDR3 length is 16 residues. Germline lookup yields CDR1 LGHNA and CDR2 YNFKEQ. V trimming: 3 bases; J trimming: 2 bases; junction bases outside the gene matches: 5.

This clone was found once. This chain links TRBV29-1 with TRBJ1-1, with D uncertain. Trimming took 6 bases from V and 2 from J, leaving 7 bases between them. In germline, CDR1 is SQVTM, CDR2 ANQGSEA. The CDR3 runs to 11 residues. The CDR3 is CSVNSNTEAFF. Here the CDR3 DNA reads TGCAGCGTCAACAGCAACACTGAAGCTTTCTTT. The variable domain in full, completed from reference TRBV29-1 and TRBJ1-1, reads SAVISQKPSRDICQRGTSLTIQCQVDSQVTMMFWYRQQPGQSLTLIATANQGSEATYESGFVIDKFPISRPNLTFSTLTVSNMSPEDSSIYLCSVNSNTEAFFGQGTRLTVV.